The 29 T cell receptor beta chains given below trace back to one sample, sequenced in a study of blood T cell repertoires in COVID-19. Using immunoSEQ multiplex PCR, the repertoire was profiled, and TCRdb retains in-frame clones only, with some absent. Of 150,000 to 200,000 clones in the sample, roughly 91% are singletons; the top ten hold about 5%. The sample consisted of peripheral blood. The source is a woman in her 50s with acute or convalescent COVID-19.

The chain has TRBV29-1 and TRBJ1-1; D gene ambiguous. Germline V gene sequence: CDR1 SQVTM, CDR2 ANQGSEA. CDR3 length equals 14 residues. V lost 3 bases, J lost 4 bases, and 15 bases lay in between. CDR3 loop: CSVEKPSRSTEAFF. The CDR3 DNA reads TGCAGCGTTGAGAAACCCAGCCGGAGCACTGAAGCTTTCTTT.

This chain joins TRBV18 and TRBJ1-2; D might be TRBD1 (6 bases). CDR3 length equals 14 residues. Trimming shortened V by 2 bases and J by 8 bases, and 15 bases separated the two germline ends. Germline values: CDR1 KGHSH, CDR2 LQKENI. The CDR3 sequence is CASSPSLQGQGYTF. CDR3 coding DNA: TGTGCCAGCTCACCAAGCCTTCAGGGGCAAGGCTACACCTTC.

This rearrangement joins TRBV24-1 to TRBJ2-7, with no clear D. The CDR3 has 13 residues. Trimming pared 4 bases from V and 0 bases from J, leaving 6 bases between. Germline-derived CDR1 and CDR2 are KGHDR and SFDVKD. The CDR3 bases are TGTGCCACCAGTGACCAAGCCTCCTACGAGCAGTACTTC. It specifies CATSDQASYEQYF.

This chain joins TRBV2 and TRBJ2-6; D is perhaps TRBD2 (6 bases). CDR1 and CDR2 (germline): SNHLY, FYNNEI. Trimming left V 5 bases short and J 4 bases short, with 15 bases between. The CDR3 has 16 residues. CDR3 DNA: TGTGCCAGCAGTCGGGACTGGCTTGGAGGGGCCAACGTCCTGACTTTC. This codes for CASSRDWLGGANVLTF.

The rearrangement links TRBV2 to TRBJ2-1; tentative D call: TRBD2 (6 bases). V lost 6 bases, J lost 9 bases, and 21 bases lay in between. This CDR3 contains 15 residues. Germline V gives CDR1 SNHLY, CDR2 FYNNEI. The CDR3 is CASSGWRDDRSEQFF. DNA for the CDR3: TGTGCCAGCAGCGGCTGGCGGGACGATCGTAGTGAGCAGTTCTTC.

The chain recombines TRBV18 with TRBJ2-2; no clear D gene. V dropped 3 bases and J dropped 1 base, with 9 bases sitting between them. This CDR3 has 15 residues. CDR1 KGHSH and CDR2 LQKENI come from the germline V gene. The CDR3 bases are TGTGCCAGCTCACCTTCGACTTGGAACACCGGGGAGCTGTTTTTT. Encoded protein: CASSPSTWNTGELFF.

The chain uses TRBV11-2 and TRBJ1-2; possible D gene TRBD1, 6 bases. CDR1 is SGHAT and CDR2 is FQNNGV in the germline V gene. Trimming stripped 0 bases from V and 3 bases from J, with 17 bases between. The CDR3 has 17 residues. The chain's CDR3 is CASSLEPFIQGDYGYTF. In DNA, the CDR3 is TGTGCCAGCAGCTTAGAGCCCTTTATACAGGGAGACTATGGCTACACCTTC.

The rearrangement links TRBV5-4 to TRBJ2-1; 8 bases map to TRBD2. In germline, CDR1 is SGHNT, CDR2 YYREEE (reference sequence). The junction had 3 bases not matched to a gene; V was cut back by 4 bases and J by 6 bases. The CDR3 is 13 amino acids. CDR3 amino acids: CASSPGTSNEQFF. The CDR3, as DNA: TGTGCCAGCAGCCCTGGGACTAGCAATGAGCAGTTCTTC.

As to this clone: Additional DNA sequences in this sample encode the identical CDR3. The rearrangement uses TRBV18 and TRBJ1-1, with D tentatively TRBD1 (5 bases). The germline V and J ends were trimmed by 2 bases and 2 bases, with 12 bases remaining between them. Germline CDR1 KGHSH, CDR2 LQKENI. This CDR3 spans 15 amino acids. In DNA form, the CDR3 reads TGTGCCAGCTCACCAGCCGGGACTCTTAACACTGAAGCTTTCTTT. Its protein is CASSPAGTLNTEAFF.

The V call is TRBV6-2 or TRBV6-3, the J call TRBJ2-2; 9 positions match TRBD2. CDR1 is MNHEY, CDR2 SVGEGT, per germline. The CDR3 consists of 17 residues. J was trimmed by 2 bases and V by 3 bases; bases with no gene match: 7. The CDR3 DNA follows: TGTGCCAGCAGTTATTATCGCGGGAGGGTCAACACCGGGGAGCTGTTTTTT. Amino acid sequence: CASSYYRGRVNTGELFF.

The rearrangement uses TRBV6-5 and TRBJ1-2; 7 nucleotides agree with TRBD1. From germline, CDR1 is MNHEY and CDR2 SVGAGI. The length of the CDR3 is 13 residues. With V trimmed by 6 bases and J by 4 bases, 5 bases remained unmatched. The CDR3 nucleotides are TGTGCCAGCAGCACTGGACAGGTCTATGGCTACACCTTC. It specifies CASSTGQVYGYTF.

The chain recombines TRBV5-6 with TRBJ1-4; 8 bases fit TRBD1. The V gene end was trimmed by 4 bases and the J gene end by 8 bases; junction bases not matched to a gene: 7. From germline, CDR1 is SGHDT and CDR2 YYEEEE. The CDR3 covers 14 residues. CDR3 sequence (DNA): TGTGCCAGCAGCCAGACAGGGGATGGGGAAAAACTGTTTTTT. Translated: CASSQTGDGEKLFF.

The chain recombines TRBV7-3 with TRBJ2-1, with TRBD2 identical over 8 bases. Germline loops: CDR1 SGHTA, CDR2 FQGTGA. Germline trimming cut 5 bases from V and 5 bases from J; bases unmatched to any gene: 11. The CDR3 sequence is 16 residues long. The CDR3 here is CASSPLFGGGNNEQFF. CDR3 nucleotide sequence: TGTGCCAGCAGCCCCCTATTCGGGGGGGGGAACAATGAGCAGTTCTTC.

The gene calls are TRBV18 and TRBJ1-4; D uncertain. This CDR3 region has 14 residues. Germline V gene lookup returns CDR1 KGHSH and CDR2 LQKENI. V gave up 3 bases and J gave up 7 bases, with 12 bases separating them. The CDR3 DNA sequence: TGTGCCAGCTCACCTACAGTAGTTCGTGAAAAACTGTTTTTT. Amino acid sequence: CASSPTVVREKLFF.

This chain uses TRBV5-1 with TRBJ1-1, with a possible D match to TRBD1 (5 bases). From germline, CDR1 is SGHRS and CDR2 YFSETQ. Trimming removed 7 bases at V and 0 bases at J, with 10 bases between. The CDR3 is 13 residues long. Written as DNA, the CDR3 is TGCGCCAGCCAACAGGAGATGAACACTGAAGCTTTCTTT. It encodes CASQQEMNTEAFF.

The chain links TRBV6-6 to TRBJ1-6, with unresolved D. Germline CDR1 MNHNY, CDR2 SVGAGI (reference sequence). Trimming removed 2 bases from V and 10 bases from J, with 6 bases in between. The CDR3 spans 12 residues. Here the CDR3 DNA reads TGTGCCAGCAGTTACGAGCGCTCACCCCTCCACTTT. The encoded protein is CASSYERSPLHF.

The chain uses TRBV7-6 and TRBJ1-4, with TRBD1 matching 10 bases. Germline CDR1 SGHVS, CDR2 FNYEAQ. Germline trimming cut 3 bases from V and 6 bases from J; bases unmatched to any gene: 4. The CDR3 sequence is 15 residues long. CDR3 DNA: TGTGCCAGCAGCTTGGACAGGGGGGTTGATGAAAAACTGTTTTTT. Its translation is CASSLDRGVDEKLFF.

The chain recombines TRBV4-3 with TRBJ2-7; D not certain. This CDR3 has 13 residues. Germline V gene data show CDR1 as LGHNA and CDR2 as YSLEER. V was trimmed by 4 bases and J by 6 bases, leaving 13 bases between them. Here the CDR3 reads CASSPLPGPEQYF. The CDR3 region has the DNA TGCGCCAGCAGCCCCCTCCCTGGCCCCGAGCAGTACTTC.

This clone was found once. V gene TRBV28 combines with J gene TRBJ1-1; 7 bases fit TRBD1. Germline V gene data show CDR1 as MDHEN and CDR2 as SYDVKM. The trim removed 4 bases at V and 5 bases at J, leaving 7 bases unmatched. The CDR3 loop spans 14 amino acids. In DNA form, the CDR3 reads TGTGCCAGCAGTTCTCAGGGGGAGAAAACTGAAGCTTTCTTT. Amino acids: CASSSQGEKTEAFF. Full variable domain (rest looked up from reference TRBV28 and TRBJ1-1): DVKVTQSSRYLVKRTGEKVFLECVQDMDHENMFWYRQDPGLGLRLIYFSYDVKMKEKGDIPEGYSVSREKKERFSLILESASTNQTSMYLCASSSQGEKTEAFFGQGTRLTVV.

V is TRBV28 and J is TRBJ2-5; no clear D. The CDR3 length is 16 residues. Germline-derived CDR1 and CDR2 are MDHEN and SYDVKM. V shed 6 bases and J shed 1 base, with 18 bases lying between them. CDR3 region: CASSDMVIQFQETQYF. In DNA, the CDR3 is TGTGCCAGCAGCGATATGGTCATCCAGTTCCAAGAGACCCAGTACTTC.

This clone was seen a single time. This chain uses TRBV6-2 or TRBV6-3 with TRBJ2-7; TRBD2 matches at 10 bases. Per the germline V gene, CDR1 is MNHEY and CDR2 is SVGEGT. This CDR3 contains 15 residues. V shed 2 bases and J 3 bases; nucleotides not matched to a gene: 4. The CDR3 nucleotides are TGTGCCAGCAGTTACCCTAGCGGGAGAGGCTACGAGCAGTACTTC. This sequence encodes CASSYPSGRGYEQYF.

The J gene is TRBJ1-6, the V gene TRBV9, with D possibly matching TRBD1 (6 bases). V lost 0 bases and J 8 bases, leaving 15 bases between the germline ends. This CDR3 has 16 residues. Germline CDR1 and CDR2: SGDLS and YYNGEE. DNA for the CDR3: TGTGCCAGCAGCGTAGCGGGGGGCGCCCCGGATTCACCCCTCCACTTT. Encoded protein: CASSVAGGAPDSPLHF. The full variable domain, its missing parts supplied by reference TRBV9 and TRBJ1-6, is DSGVTQTPKHLITATGQRVTLRCSPRSGDLSVYWYQQSLDQGLQFLIQYYNGEERAKGNILERFSAQQFPDLHSELNLSSLELGDSALYFCASSVAGGAPDSPLHFGNGTRLTVT.

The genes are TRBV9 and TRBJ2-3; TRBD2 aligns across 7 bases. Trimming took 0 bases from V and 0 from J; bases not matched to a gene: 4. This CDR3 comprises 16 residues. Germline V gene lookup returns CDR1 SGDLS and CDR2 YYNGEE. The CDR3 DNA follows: TGTGCCAGCAGCGTAGCCGGGGGGTCGAGCACAGATACGCAGTATTTT. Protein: CASSVAGGSSTDTQYF.

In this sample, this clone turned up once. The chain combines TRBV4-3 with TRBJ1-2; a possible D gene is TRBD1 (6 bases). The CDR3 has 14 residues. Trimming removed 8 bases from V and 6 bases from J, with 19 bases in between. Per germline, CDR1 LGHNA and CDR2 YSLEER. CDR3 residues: CASSPGTSMNGYTF. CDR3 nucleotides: TGCGCCAGCTCCCCCGGGACAAGCATGAATGGCTACACCTTC.

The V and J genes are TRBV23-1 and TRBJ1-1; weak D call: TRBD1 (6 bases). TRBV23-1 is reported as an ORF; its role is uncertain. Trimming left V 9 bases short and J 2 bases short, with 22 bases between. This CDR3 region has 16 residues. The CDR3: CARPSTGYLINTEAFF. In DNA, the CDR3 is TGCGCCAGGCCCTCGACAGGCTACTTAATTAACACTGAAGCTTTCTTT.

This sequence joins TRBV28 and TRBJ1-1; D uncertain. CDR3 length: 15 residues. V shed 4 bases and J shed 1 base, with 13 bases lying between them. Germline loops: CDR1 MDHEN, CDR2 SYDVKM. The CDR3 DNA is TGTGCCAGCAGTTCCCCCCTCGGCGGGAACACTGAAGCTTTCTTT. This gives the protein CASSSPLGGNTEAFF.

The CDR3 coding sequence is TGCAGCGTCGAGACAGGGCCCGATGAAAAACTGTTTTTT. Translated: CSVETGPDEKLFF. V and J are TRBV29-1 and TRBJ1-4; TRBD1 matches at 7 bases. The CDR3 loop spans 13 amino acids. From germline, CDR1 is SQVTM and CDR2 ANQGSEA. J gave up 6 bases and V 6 bases, and 7 bases lay outside the gene matches. Full variable domain (missing parts from reference TRBV29-1 and TRBJ1-4): SAVISQKPSRDICQRGTSLTIQCQVDSQVTMMFWYRQQPGQSLTLIATANQGSEATYESGFVIDKFPISRPNLTFSTLTVSNMSPEDSSIYLCSVETGPDEKLFFGSGTQLSVL.

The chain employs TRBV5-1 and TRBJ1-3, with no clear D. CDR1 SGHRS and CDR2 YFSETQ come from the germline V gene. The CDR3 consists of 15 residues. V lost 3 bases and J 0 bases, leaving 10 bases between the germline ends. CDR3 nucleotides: TGCGCCAGCAGCTCGGACTTCCTCTCTGGAAACACCATATATTTT. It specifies CASSSDFLSGNTIYF.

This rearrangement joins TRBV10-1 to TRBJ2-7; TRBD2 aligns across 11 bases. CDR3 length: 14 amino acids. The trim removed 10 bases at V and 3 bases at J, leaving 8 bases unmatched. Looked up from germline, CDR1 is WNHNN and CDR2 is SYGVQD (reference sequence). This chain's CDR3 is CATPRLAGNYEQYF. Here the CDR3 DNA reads TGCGCCACCCCACGACTAGCGGGGAACTACGAGCAGTACTTC.